Following are 21 T cell receptor beta chains from one sample sequenced in a study of regulatory T cells in long-lasting Graves disease. Time point defined: newly diagnosed GD, antithyroid drugs for less than 3 months. RNA from PBMCs was the source of the TCR library. Relying on iRepertoire HTBI primers and Arm-PCR of CDR3 regions, the team built TCR beta libraries. From the multiplex PCR reads, TCRdb called clonotypes with MiXCR, one entry per CDR3 protein. This table holds roughly 520,000 distinct CDR3 sequences, around 13% found once. These data were also filed under a second study, of T cells in Graves' hyperthyroidism and ophthalmopathy.

This specimen was peripheral blood mononuclear cells (PBMCs), taken at new diagnosis, from a patient treated with antithyroid drugs. The receptors derive from a woman between 25 and 40 years old with Graves disease.

At least ten counts were recorded for this clonotype. The V and J genes are TRBV7-6 and TRBJ2-7, with D perhaps matching TRBD2 (5 bases). The germline V and J ends were trimmed by 5 bases and 5 bases, with 13 bases remaining between them. The CDR3 loop spans 13 amino acids. Germline CDR1 reads SGHVS; CDR2 reads FNYEAQ. The CDR3 nucleotides read TGTGCCAGCAGCCCGGGGTCGGGGAACGAGCAGTACTTC. As protein: CASSPGSGNEQYF. Full variable domain (outside the CDR3, taken from reference TRBV7-6 and TRBJ2-7): GAGVSQSPRYKVTKRGQDVALRCDPISGHVSLYWYRQALGQGPEFLTYFNYEAQQDKSGLPNDRFSAERPEGSISTLTIQRTEQRDSAMYRCASSPGSGNEQYFGPGTRLTVT.

This clonotype was counted many times. This chain connects TRBV6-1 to TRBJ1-5, with D perhaps TRBD1 (5 bases). CDR3 length: 14 amino acids. In germline, CDR1 is MNHNS, CDR2 SASEGT. V was shortened by 6 bases and J by 3 bases, with 12 bases between the two germline ends. The CDR3: CASRDPGNNQPQHF. The CDR3 DNA is TGTGCCAGCAGGGACCCAGGGAACAATCAGCCCCAGCATTTT.

The V gene is TRBV18, the J gene TRBJ1-2; 8 nucleotides align to TRBD1. The germline V gene encodes CDR1 KGHSH and CDR2 LQKENI. Losses at the gene ends were 3 bases for V and 6 bases for J; bases not matched to a gene: 6. The CDR3 loop spans 14 amino acids. The CDR3 DNA sequence: TGTGCCAGCTCACCCCTTGGGACAGGCGATGGCTACACCTTC. It yields the protein CASSPLGTGDGYTF.

This clonotype came up many times. J is TRBJ2-5 and V is TRBV20-1; D unresolved. Trimming removed 1 base at V and 0 bases at J, with 3 bases between. Germline CDR1 reads DFQATT; CDR2 reads SNEGSKA (reference sequence). This CDR3 spans 12 amino acids. CDR3 amino acids: CSARGYQETQYF. Written as DNA, the CDR3 is TGCAGTGCTAGAGGATACCAAGAGACCCAGTACTTC.

This clonotype was seen more than once but under ten times. This sequence joins TRBV24-1 and TRBJ2-2; D remains ambiguous. CDR1 and CDR2 (germline): KGHDR, SFDVKD. V lost 9 bases to trimming and J lost 1 base, with 11 bases between them. This CDR3 is 14 amino acids long. The CDR3 sequence is CATQSLQNTGELFF. CDR3 nucleotides: TGTGCCACCCAAAGCTTGCAGAACACCGGGGAGCTGTTTTTT.

Ten or more counts support this clonotype. This chain uses TRBV12-3 or TRBV12-4 with TRBJ2-5; no firm D call. The CDR3 totals 13 residues. Trimming pared 1 base from V and 7 bases from J, leaving 10 bases between. Here the CDR3 reads CASSLERVGTQYF. The CDR3 DNA reads TGTGCCAGCAGTTTAGAAAGAGTCGGGACCCAGTACTTC.

There are many counts of this clonotype. The V and J genes are TRBV24-1 and TRBJ2-3; TRBD2 matches at 7 bases. This CDR3 spans 17 amino acids. Trimming took 4 bases from V and 0 from J; bases not matched to a gene: 9. CDR1 is KGHDR and CDR2 is SFDVKD in the germline V gene. CDR3 in amino acids: CATSETGTTPSTDTQYF. The CDR3 bases are TGTGCCACCAGTGAGACCGGGACTACCCCTAGCACAGATACGCAGTATTTT.

Many counts were recorded for this clonotype. The V gene is TRBV12-3 or TRBV12-4, the J gene TRBJ2-7; 10 bases align to TRBD1. J lost 3 bases, V lost 2 bases, and 7 bases had no gene match. There are 16 residues in the CDR3. CDR3 nucleotides: TGTGCCAGCAGTTTACCGCCCGGGACAGGGGTCTACGAGCAGTACTTC. This gives the protein CASSLPPGTGVYEQYF.

This clonotype was seen a few times. This sequence joins TRBV24-1 and TRBJ2-5; D possibly corresponds to TRBD1 (6 bases). This CDR3 is built from 13 residues. The V gene's germline CDR1 is KGHDR and CDR2 SFDVKD. Trimming removed 5 bases from V and 5 bases from J, with 11 bases in between. The CDR3 spells CATSGGPGETQYF. CDR3 nucleotides: TGTGCCACCAGTGGGGGGCCCGGGGAGACCCAGTACTTC.

In its sample, this clonotype was seen many times. The chain combines TRBV20-1 with TRBJ2-1, with 9 bases aligning to TRBD1. Germline V CDR1 and CDR2: DFQATT, SNEGSKA (reference sequence). This CDR3 has 15 residues. With 6 bases clipped from V and 0 bases from J, the junction kept 6 bases outside the gene matches. The CDR3 reads CSARDRDNSYNEQFF. The CDR3 DNA reads as TGCAGTGCCCGGGACAGGGACAACTCCTACAATGAGCAGTTCTTC.

This clonotype has more than one count but fewer than ten. The rearrangement uses TRBV20-1 and TRBJ2-3, with D possibly being TRBD1 (5 bases). Germline CDR1 and CDR2: DFQATT and SNEGSKA (reference sequence). Between the trimmed V and J ends, which lost 0 bases and 4 bases, there was a span of 14 bases. This CDR3 has 15 residues. The CDR3 is CSARDWGRGADTQYF. The CDR3 coding sequence is TGCAGTGCTAGAGATTGGGGTAGGGGCGCAGATACGCAGTATTTT.

This clonotype was seen ten or more times. CDR3 bases: TGCGCCAGCAGCATAAGAGCCGGGACAGGGGGGGACGAGCAGTACTTC. As protein: CASSIRAGTGGDEQYF. The rearrangement links TRBV5-1 to TRBJ2-7; 11 nucleotides align to TRBD1. Germline CDR1 SGHRS, CDR2 YFSETQ. V gave up 4 bases and J gave up 5 bases; unmatched junction bases: 11. The CDR3 spans 16 residues. The entire variable domain, with the rest obtained from reference TRBV5-1 and TRBJ2-7, is as follows: KAGVTQTPRYLIKTRGQQVTLSCSPISGHRSVSWYQQTPGQGLQFLFEYFSETQRNKGNFPGRFSGRQFSNSRSEMNVSTLELGDSALYLCASSIRAGTGGDEQYFGPGTRLTVT.

In its sample, this clonotype was seen a few times. The rearrangement joins TRBV25-1 to TRBJ2-3, with 7 nucleotides matching TRBD2. Germline trimming cut 0 bases from V and 2 bases from J; bases unmatched to any gene: 8. Germline lookup yields CDR1 MGHDK and CDR2 SYGVNS. This CDR3 has 17 amino acids. The chain's CDR3 is CASSEYGLGHLTDTQYF. The CDR3 DNA is TGTGCCAGCAGTGAATATGGACTAGGACACCTCACAGATACGCAGTATTTT.

This clonotype was seen ten or more times. The gene calls are TRBV7-2 and TRBJ1-4; maybe TRBD1 (5 bases). Germline V CDR1 and CDR2: SGHTA, FQGNSA. This CDR3 has 14 residues. Trimming removed 5 bases at V and 3 bases at J, with 10 bases between. The CDR3 loop reads CASSQRQPNEKLFF. The CDR3 nucleotides are TGTGCCAGCAGCCAACGACAGCCTAATGAAAAACTGTTTTTT.

This clonotype was seen at least ten times. The V and J genes are TRBV7-9 and TRBJ1-4; possible D gene TRBD1, 5 bases. Germline assignment: CDR1 SEHNR and CDR2 FQNEAQ (reference sequence). With 1 base removed from V and 13 bases from J, the gap between germline ends came to 7 bases. CDR3 size: 11 residues. The DNA of the CDR3 is TGTGCCAGCAGCTTAGAGGGACGACTGTTTTTT. This sequence encodes CASSLEGRLFF.

This clonotype was seen more than once but under ten times. This likely reflects a read error, since a far larger clone is one base away. The rearrangement joins TRBV11-2 to TRBJ2-4, with no clear D. The DNA end favors TRBJ2-3, so the J call may be wrong. This CDR3 contains 12 residues. Germline CDR1 SGHAT, CDR2 FQNNGV. The CDR3 reads CASSLAEDMQYF. The CDR3 DNA follows: TGTGCCAGCAGCTTAGCTGAGGATATGCAGTATTTT.

This clonotype showed up many times. The chain carries TRBV6-9 and TRBJ1-2, with 8 bases fitting TRBD1. With 2 bases clipped from V and 8 bases from J, the junction kept 10 bases outside the gene matches. CDR1 is MNHGY, CDR2 SVAAGI, per germline. The CDR3 loop spans 15 amino acids. The CDR3 nucleotides are TGTGCCAGCAGTTATGAGGACAGGGACGGAGAAGGCTACACCTTC. It codes for CASSYEDRDGEGYTF.

This clonotype was recorded many times. This chain links TRBV11-2 with TRBJ2-7, with 8 bases lining up with TRBD1. The V and J ends lost 1 base and 4 bases, in that order; junction bases with no gene match: 6. The CDR3 is 15 amino acids. In germline, CDR1 is SGHAT, CDR2 FQNNGV. The CDR3, as DNA: TGTGCCAGCAGCTTAGCGGGGACAGGCCTTTACGAGCAGTACTTC. Its protein is CASSLAGTGLYEQYF. Drawing the rest from reference TRBV11-2 and TRBJ2-7, the complete variable domain is EAGVAQSPRYKIIEKRQSVAFWCNPISGHATLYWYQQILGQGPKLLIQFQNNGVVDDSQLPKDRFSAERLKGVDSTLKIQPAKLEDSAVYLCASSLAGTGLYEQYFGPGTRLTVT.

This clonotype has at least ten counts. The V and J genes are TRBV7-9 and TRBJ2-1, with 8 bases identical to TRBD2. From germline, CDR1 is SEHNR and CDR2 FQNEAQ (reference sequence). There are 16 residues in the CDR3. The J segment lost 3 bases and the V segment lost 0 bases, leaving 4 bases of the junction unmatched. The CDR3 DNA reads TGTGCCAGCAGCTTAGCCTCTAGCGGGTTCTACAATGAGCAGTTCTTC. This sequence encodes CASSLASSGFYNEQFF.

In its sample, this clonotype was seen many times. The V call is TRBV4-1, the J call TRBJ1-1; no definite D call. Looked up from germline, CDR1 is MGHRA and CDR2 is YSYEKL. Deletions cut 3 bases from V and 12 bases from J, with 26 bases between. The CDR3 contains 16 residues. This CDR3 is CASSHPRRGKRRYTFF. The CDR3 DNA is TGCGCCAGCAGCCACCCGAGGCGTGGTAAAAGGAGATACACTTTCTTT.

This clonotype occurred many times. CDR3 amino acids: CASGTNSGNTIYF. CDR3 bases: TGTGCCAGCGGGACAAACTCTGGAAACACCATATATTTT. V is TRBV2 and J is TRBJ1-3; possible D gene TRBD1, 6 bases. The CDR3 totals 13 residues. Trimming cost V 8 bases and J 0 bases, with 8 bases left between them. The germline V gene encodes CDR1 SNHLY and CDR2 FYNNEI.